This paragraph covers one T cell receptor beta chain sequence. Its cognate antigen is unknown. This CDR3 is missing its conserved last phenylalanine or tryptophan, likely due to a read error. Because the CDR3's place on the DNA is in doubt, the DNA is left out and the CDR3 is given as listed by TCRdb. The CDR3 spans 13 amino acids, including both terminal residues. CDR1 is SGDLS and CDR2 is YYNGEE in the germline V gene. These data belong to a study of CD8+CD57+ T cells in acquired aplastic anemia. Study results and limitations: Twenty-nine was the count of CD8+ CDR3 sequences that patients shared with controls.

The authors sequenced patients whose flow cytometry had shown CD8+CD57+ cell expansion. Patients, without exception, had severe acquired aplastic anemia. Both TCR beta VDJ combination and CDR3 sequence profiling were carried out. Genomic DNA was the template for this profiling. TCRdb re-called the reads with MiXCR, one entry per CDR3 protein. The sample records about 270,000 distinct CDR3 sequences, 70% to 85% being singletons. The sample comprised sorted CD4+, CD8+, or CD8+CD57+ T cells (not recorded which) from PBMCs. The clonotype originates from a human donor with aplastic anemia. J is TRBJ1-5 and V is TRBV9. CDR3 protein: CASGAAGNIQYYV.